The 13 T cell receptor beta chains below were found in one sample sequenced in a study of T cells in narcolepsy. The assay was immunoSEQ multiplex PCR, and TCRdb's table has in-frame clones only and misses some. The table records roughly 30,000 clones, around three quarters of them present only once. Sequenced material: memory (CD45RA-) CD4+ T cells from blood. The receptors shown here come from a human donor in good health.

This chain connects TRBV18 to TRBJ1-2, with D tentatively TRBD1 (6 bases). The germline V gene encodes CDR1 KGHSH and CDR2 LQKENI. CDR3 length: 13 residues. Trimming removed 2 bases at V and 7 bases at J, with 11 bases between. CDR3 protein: CASSPSKDSGYTF. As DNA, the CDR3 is TGTGCCAGCTCACCATCGAAGGACAGTGGCTACACCTTC. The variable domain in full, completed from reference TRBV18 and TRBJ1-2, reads NAGVMQNPRHLVRRRGQEARLRCSPMKGHSHVYWYRQLPEEGLKFMVYLQKENIIDESGMPKERFSAEFPKEGPSILRIQQVVRGDSAAYFCASSPSKDSGYTFGSGTRLTVV.

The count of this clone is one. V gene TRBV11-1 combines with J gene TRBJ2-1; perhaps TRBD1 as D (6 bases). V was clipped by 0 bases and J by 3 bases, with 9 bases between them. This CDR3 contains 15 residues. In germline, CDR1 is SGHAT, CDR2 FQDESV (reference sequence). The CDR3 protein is CASSLAGGDYNEQFF. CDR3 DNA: TGTGCCAGCAGCTTAGCAGGGGGTGACTACAATGAGCAGTTCTTC.

In DNA form, the CDR3 reads TGTGCCAGCGGTCCAAACCAAGAGACCCAGTACTTC. Its protein product is CASGPNQETQYF. This chain uses TRBV2 with TRBJ2-5; D call uncertain. Trimming took 8 bases from V and 0 from J, leaving 7 bases between them. This CDR3 region has 12 residues. Germline V CDR1 and CDR2: SNHLY, FYNNEI.

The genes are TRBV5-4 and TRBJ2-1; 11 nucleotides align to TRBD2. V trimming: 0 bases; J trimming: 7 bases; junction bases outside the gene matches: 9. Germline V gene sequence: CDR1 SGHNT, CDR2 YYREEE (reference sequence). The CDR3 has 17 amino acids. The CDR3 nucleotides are TGTGCCAGCAGCTTGGCGATAGTAGCGGGAGGGCGTAATGAGCAGTTCTTC. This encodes CASSLAIVAGGRNEQFF.

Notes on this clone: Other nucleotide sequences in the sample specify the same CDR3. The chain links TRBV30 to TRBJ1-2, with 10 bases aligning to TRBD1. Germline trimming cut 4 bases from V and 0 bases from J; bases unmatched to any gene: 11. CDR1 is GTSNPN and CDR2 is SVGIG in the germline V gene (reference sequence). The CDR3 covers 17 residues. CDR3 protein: CAWTTGTGVGTNYGYTF. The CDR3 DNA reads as TGTGCCTGGACTACCGGGACAGGGGTCGGAACTAACTATGGCTACACCTTC.

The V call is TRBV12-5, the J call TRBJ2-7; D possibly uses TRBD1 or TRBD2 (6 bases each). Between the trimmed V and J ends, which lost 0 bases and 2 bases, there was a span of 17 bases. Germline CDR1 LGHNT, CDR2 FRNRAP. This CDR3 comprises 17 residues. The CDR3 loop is CASGLVPGAAAAYEQYF. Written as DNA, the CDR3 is TGTGCTAGTGGTTTGGTACCGGGGGCTGCCGCTGCCTACGAGCAGTACTTC.

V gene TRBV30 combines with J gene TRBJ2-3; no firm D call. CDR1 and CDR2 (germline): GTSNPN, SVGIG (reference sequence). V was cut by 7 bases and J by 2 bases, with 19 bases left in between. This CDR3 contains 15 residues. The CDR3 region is CASRNPRTVTDTQYF. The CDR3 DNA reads TGTGCCTCTCGGAACCCCCGGACGGTCACAGATACGCAGTATTTT.

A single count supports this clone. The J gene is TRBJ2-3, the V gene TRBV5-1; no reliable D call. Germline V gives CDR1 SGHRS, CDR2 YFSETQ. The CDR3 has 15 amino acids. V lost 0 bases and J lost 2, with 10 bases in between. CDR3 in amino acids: CASSLAGSPTDTQYF. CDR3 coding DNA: TGCGCCAGCAGCTTGGCTGGTAGCCCCACAGATACGCAGTATTTT.

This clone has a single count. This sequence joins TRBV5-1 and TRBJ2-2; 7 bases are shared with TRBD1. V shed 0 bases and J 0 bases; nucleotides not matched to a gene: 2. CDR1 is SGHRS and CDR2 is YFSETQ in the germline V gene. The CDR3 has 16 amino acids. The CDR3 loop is CASSLDRGSNTGELFF. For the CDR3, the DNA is TGCGCCAGCAGCTTGGACAGGGGTTCGAACACCGGGGAGCTGTTTTTT.

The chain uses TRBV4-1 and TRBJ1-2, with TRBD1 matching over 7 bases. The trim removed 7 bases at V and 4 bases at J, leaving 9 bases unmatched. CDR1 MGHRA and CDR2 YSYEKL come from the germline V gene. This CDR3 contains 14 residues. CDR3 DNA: TGCGCCAGCAATGCACCGGGACAGAGCTATGGCTACACCTTC. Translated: CASNAPGQSYGYTF.

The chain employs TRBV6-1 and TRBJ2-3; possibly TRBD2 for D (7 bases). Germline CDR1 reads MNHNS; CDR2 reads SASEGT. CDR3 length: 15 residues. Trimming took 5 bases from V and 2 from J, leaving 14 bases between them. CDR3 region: CASSPRGDITDTQYF. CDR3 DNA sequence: TGTGCCAGCAGTCCTCGGGGGGACATCACAGATACGCAGTATTTT.

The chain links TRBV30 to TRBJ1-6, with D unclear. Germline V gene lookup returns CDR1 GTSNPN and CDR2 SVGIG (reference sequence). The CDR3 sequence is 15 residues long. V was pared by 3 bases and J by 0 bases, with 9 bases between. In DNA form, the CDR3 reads TGTGCCTGGAGCCCGGGGAGCTCCTATAATTCACCCCTCCACTTT. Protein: CAWSPGSSYNSPLHF.

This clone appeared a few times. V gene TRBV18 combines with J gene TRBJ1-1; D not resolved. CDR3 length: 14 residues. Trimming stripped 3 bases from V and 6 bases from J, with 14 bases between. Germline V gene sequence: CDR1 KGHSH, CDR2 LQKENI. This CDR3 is CASSPTTGSAEAFF. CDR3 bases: TGTGCCAGCTCACCCACGACGGGGTCCGCTGAAGCTTTCTTT.